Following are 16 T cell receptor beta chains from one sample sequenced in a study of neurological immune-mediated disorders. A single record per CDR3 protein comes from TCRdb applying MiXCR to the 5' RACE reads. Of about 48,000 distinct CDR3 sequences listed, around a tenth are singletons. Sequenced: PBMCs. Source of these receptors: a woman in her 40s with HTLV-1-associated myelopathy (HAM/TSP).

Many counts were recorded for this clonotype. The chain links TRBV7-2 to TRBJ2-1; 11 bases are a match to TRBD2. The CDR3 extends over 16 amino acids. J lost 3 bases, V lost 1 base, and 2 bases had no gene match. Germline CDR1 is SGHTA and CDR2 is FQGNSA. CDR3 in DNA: TGTGCCAGCAGCTTAGTAGGGACTAGCGGCTACAATGAGCAGTTCTTC. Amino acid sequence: CASSLVGTSGYNEQFF.

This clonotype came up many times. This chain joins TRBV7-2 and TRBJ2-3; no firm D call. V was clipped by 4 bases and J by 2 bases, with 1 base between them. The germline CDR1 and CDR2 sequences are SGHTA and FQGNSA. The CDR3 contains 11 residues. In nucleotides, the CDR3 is TGTGCCAGCAGCTACACAGATACGCAGTATTTT. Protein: CASSYTDTQYF.

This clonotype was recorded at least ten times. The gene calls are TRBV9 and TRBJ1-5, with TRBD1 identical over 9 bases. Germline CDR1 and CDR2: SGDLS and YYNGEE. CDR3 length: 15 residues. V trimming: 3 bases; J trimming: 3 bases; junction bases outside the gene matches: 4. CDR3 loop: CASSAGTGFNQPQHF. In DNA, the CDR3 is TGTGCCAGCAGCGCCGGGACAGGGTTCAATCAGCCCCAGCATTTT.

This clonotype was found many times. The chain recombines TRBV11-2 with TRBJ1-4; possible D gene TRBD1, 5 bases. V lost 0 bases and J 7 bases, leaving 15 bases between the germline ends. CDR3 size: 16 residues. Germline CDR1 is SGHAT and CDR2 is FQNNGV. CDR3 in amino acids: CASSLDLGQGGEKLFF. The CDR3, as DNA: TGTGCCAGCAGCTTAGATCTGGGTCAGGGCGGTGAAAAACTGTTTTTT. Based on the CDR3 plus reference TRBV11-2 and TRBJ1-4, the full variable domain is EAGVAQSPRYKIIEKRQSVAFWCNPISGHATLYWYQQILGQGPKLLIQFQNNGVVDDSQLPKDRFSAERLKGVDSTLKIQPAKLEDSAVYLCASSLDLGQGGEKLFFGSGTQLSVL.

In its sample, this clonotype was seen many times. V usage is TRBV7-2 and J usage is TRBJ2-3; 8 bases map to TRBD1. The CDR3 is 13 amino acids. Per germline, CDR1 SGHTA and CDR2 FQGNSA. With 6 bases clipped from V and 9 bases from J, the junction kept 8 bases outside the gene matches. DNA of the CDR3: TGTGCCAGCAGTACGACAGGGGCACGAACGCAGTATTTT. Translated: CASSTTGARTQYF.

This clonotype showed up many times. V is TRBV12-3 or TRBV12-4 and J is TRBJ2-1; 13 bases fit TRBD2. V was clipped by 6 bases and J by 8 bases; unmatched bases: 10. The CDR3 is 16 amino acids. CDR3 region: CASSRTTSGGAYEQFF. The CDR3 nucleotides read TGTGCCAGCAGCCGCACCACTAGCGGGGGGGCCTATGAGCAGTTCTTC.

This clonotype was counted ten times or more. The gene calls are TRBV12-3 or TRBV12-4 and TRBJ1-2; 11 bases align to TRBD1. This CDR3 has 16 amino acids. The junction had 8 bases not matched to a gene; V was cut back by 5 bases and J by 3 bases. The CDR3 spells CASSPDRGLPYYGYTF. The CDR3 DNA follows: TGTGCCAGCAGTCCGGACAGGGGGCTTCCCTACTATGGCTACACCTTC.

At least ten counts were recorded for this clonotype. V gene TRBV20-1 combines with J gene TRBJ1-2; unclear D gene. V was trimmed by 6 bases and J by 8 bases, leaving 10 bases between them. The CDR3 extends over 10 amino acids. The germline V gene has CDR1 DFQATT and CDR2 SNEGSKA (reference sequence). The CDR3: CSASSEGYTF. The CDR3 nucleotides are TGCAGTGCCAGCTCCGAGGGCTACACCTTC.

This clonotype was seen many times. CDR3 sequence: CASNPSPTGYGYTF. The CDR3 nucleotides are TGCGCCAGCAACCCCTCGCCGACAGGGTATGGCTACACCTTC. V and J are TRBV5-1 and TRBJ1-2; TRBD1 agrees at 7 bases. Looked up from germline, CDR1 is SGHRS and CDR2 is YFSETQ. V was clipped by 6 bases and J by 5 bases; unmatched bases: 10. The CDR3 spans 14 residues.

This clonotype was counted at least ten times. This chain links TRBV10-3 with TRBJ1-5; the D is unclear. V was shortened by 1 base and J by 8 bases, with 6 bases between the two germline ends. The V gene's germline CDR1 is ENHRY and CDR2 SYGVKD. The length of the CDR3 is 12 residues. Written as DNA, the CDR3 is TGTGCCATCAGTGAGTTCGGGGAGCCCCAGCATTTT. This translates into CAISEFGEPQHF.

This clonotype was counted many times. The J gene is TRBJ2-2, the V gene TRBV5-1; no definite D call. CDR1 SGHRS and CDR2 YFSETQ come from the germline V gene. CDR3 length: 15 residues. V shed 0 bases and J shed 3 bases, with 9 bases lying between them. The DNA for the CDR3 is TGCGCCAGCAGCTTGGCCAATAGTTACACCGGGGAGCTGTTTTTT. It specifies CASSLANSYTGELFF.

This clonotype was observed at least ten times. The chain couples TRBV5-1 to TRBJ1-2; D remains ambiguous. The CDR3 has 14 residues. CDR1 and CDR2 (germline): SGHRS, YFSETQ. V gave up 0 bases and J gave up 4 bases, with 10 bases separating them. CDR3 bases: TGCGCCAGCAGCTTGGAAACTGCTTCCTATGGCTACACCTTC. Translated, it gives CASSLETASYGYTF.

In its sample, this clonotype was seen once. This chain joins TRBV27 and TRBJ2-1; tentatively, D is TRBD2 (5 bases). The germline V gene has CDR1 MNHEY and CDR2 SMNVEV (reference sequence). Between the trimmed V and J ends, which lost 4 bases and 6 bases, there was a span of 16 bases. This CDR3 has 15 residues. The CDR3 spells CASSSHDLSGNEQFF. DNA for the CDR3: TGTGCCAGCAGTTCTCATGACCTAAGCGGCAATGAGCAGTTCTTC.

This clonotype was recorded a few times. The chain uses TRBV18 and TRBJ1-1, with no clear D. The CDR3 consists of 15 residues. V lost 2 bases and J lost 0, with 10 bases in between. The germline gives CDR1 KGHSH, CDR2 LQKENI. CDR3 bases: TGTGCCAGCTCACCAAACAAAGGAGTGAACACTGAAGCTTTCTTT. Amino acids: CASSPNKGVNTEAFF.

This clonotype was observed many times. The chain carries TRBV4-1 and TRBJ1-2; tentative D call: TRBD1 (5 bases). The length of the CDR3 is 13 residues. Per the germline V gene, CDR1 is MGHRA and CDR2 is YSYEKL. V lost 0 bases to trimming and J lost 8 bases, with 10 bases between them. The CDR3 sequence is CASSQDQNRGYTF. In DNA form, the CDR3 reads TGCGCCAGCAGCCAAGATCAGAACAGGGGCTACACCTTC.

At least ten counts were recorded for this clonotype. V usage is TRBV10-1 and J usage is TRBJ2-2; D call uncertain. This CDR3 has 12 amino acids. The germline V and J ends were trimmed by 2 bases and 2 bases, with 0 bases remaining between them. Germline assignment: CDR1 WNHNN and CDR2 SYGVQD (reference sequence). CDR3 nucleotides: TGCGCCAGCAGTGAGAACACCGGGGAGCTGTTTTTT. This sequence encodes CASSENTGELFF.